This T cell receptor (beta chain) was recorded in a study of T cell responses to AZD1222 COVID-19 vaccine. General study results and limits: Samples come after the peak T cell response, not at day 14.

As regards this clone: Its target is not known.

Measured with immunoSEQ multiplex PCR; TCRdb has only the in-frame clones, and not every one. The table includes approximately 120,000 clones, around 89% detected once. Germline V gives CDR1 SGHAT, CDR2 FQNNGV. The CDR3 is 12 amino acids. The ends were cut back, 3 bases at V and 6 bases at J, with 8 bases in the middle. The sequencing here drew on peripheral blood, taken on day 0 of MenACWY control vaccination. The clonotype comes from an adult in good health. The chain joins TRBV11-2 to TRBJ1-1; D is unresolved. The CDR3 DNA reads TGTGCCAGCAGCTTCGAATTGGCTGAAGCTTTCTTT. The encoded protein is CASSFELAEAFF.